This T cell receptor beta chain was sequenced for a study of T cell clonotyping in hematopoietic cell transplantation. Study conclusions and caveats: Graft donor and pretransplant recipient Inverse Simpson Index values predicted broader posttransplant TCR diversity.

Data came from immunoSEQ multiplex PCR; TCRdb stores just in-frame clones and leaves some out. The sample has around 5,000 clones, roughly 74% seen once; the top ten hold roughly 12%. CDR3 length: 13 amino acids. Germline-derived CDR1 and CDR2 are MNHEY and SVGAGI. The J segment lost 7 bases and the V segment lost 10 bases, leaving 5 bases of the junction unmatched. Notes on this clone: Its antigen is unidentified.

This receptor was taken from a male patient in his sixties who had an allogeneic stem cell transplant from an unrelated donor, so the T cells may come from the graft donor. Some clones in this sample may be carry-over from other donors' samples. Sequences were derived from peripheral blood mononuclear cells, sampled 30 days after allogeneic stem cell transplant. The gene calls are TRBV6-5 and TRBJ2-1, with TRBD2 matching 12 bases. The CDR3 spells CATRLAGDNEQFF. As DNA, the CDR3 is TGTGCCACCCGACTAGCGGGGGATAATGAGCAGTTCTTC.